The 24 T cell receptor beta chains given below trace back to one sample, sequenced in a study of T-cell reconstitution after alpha-beta-depleted transplantation in children. Researchers prepared the TCRbeta library using unique molecular identifiers, the study reports. TCRdb redid the calling of the PCR reads with MiXCR, one entry per CDR3 protein. Here the sample spans approximately 420,000 distinct CDR3 sequences, about a tenth being singletons. Sequenced material: PBMCs from the stem cell graft donor, taken from the stem cell graft. These receptors all stem from a human donor who donated a stem cell graft to a child with acute myeloid leukemia.

The sample holds a few counts of this clonotype. The chain uses TRBV29-1 and TRBJ2-3; D gene uncertain. CDR1 is SQVTM and CDR2 is ANQGSEA in the germline V gene. Trimming cost V 7 bases and J 2 bases, with 4 bases left between them. This CDR3 region has 10 residues. The CDR3 here is CSGHTDTQYF. CDR3 DNA: TGCAGCGGTCACACAGATACGCAGTATTTT.

The gene calls are TRBV7-2 and TRBJ2-1; 7 bases align to TRBD2. CDR1 and CDR2 from the germline V gene are SGHTA and FQGNSA. Trimming took 4 bases from V and 3 from J; bases not matched to a gene: 3. CDR3 size: 14 residues. CDR3 protein: CASSSGDYYNEQFF. CDR3 sequence (DNA): TGTGCCAGCAGCTCTGGGGACTACTACAATGAGCAGTTCTTC.

The V call is TRBV6-6, the J call TRBJ1-5, with D perhaps TRBD1 (6 bases). Trimming left V 4 bases short and J 9 bases short, with 13 bases between. Per the germline V gene, CDR1 is MNHNY and CDR2 is SVGAGI (reference sequence). The CDR3 contains 13 residues. The CDR3 DNA sequence: TGTGCCAGCAGTTCCAAGGGGACATGGCCCCAGCATTTT. Its protein product is CASSSKGTWPQHF.

The chain employs TRBV20-1 and TRBJ2-1; TRBD2 is a possible D gene (5 bases). The germline V and J ends were trimmed by 0 bases and 9 bases, with 15 bases remaining between them. The CDR3 spans 14 residues. Germline loops: CDR1 DFQATT, CDR2 SNEGSKA (reference sequence). This CDR3 reads CSARDQGGGAEQFF. The CDR3 DNA sequence: TGCAGTGCTAGAGATCAAGGAGGCGGAGCTGAGCAGTTCTTC.

This clonotype was counted many times. The V gene is TRBV29-1, the J gene TRBJ2-3, with a tentative D call TRBD2 (5 bases). V was cut by 6 bases and J by 4 bases, with 8 bases left in between. The CDR3 runs to 11 residues. The germline CDR1 and CDR2 sequences are SQVTM and ANQGSEA. In nucleotides, the CDR3 is TGCAGCGTCCAACTAGCAGATACGCAGTATTTT. Protein product: CSVQLADTQYF.

This clonotype was found a few times. V gene TRBV20-1 combines with J gene TRBJ2-3, with 8 bases matching TRBD1. Trimming cost V 5 bases and J 4 bases; bases outside gene matches: 8. This CDR3 has 14 residues. Germline V CDR1 and CDR2: DFQATT, SNEGSKA (reference sequence). In DNA, the CDR3 is TGCAGTGCTCCCCCCAGGGGGCAGGCAGATACGCAGTATTTT. This sequence encodes CSAPPRGQADTQYF.

The genes are TRBV11-2 and TRBJ2-1; D may match TRBD1 or TRBD2 (5 bases each). The germline CDR1 and CDR2 sequences are SGHAT and FQNNGV. The CDR3 length is 13 residues. V lost 6 bases and J 10 bases, leaving 16 bases between the germline ends. The CDR3 region has the DNA TGTGCCAGCAGGGAAACCGGGACCACCGAGCAGTTCTTC. Translating it yields CASRETGTTEQFF.

The chain links TRBV20-1 to TRBJ2-5, with 7 bases lining up with TRBD2. The germline V gene encodes CDR1 DFQATT and CDR2 SNEGSKA (reference sequence). CDR3 size: 13 residues. With V trimmed by 0 bases and J by 5 bases, 3 bases remained unmatched. CDR3 nucleotide sequence: TGCAGTGCTAGAGAGGGGGAGGGTGAGACCCAGTACTTC. It codes for CSAREGEGETQYF.

This chain uses TRBV4-3 with TRBJ2-3; D might be TRBD2 (5 bases). Per germline, CDR1 LGHNA and CDR2 YSLEER. The CDR3 consists of 16 residues. The ends were cut back, 0 bases at V and 1 base at J, with 11 bases in the middle. The CDR3 loop is CASSQDRLGGTDTQYF. The CDR3 DNA reads as TGCGCCAGCAGCCAAGATAGGCTGGGAGGCACAGATACGCAGTATTTT.

On this clonotype: This may be a read error, as it is one base from a much larger clone. The chain couples TRBV5-1 to TRBJ2-5, with TRBD2 matching over 10 bases. This CDR3 is built from 15 residues. Per the germline V gene, CDR1 is SGHRS and CDR2 is YFSETQ. CDR3 sequence: CAGSVPSGRGETQYF. Here the CDR3 DNA reads TGCGCCGGCAGCGTTCCTAGCGGGAGAGGAGAGACCCAGTACTTC.

There are a few counts of this clonotype. The DNA for the CDR3 is TGTGCCAGCTCACCACCGGGACAGGGGTACAATCAGCCCCAGCATTTT. This sequence encodes CASSPPGQGYNQPQHF. The chain links TRBV18 to TRBJ1-5, with TRBD1 matching over 10 bases. In germline, CDR1 is KGHSH, CDR2 LQKENI. This CDR3 has 16 residues. The V and J ends lost 0 bases and 3 bases, in that order; junction bases with no gene match: 2.

A few counts support this clonotype. This chain connects TRBV30 to TRBJ2-3; TRBD2 matches 7 bases. V shed 5 bases, J shed 2 bases, and the junction held 4 bases outside the gene matches. CDR1 GTSNPN and CDR2 SVGIG come from the germline V gene (reference sequence). There are 13 residues in the CDR3. CDR3 amino acids: CAWGGGLTDTQYF. In DNA form, the CDR3 reads TGTGCCTGGGGGGGAGGGCTCACAGATACGCAGTATTTT.

This sequence joins TRBV7-9 and TRBJ2-7; 8 bases align to TRBD2. J was trimmed by 3 bases and V by 6 bases; bases with no gene match: 10. Germline CDR1 and CDR2: SEHNR and FQNEAQ (reference sequence). The CDR3 spans 15 residues. The CDR3 spells CASSSIAGNDYEQYF. Written as DNA, the CDR3 is TGTGCCAGCAGTTCTATAGCGGGAAACGACTACGAGCAGTACTTC.

This clonotype has just a few counts. The CDR3 loop is CSADPGGADTQYF. Written as DNA, the CDR3 is TGCAGTGCTGACCCCGGAGGAGCAGATACGCAGTATTTT. The V call is TRBV20-1, the J call TRBJ2-3; D possibly corresponds to TRBD2 (5 bases). In germline, CDR1 is DFQATT, CDR2 SNEGSKA (reference sequence). This CDR3 is 13 amino acids long. V was clipped by 5 bases and J by 4 bases, with 13 bases between them.

The CDR3 loop is CASSYSVGRANTDTQYF. CDR3 DNA: TGTGCCAGCAGCTACTCTGTCGGGAGGGCCAACACAGATACGCAGTATTTT. The genes are TRBV11-2 and TRBJ2-3; TRBD2 matches 8 bases. Per germline, CDR1 SGHAT and CDR2 FQNNGV. The CDR3 totals 17 residues. V was pared by 4 bases and J by 2 bases, with 11 bases of the junction left unmatched.

This clonotype came up many times. This chain connects TRBV11-1 to TRBJ1-1; D is possibly TRBD1 (5 bases). This CDR3 contains 17 residues. V was pared by 5 bases and J by 0 bases, with 19 bases between. Germline loops: CDR1 SGHAT, CDR2 FQDESV (reference sequence). The CDR3 region has the DNA TGTGCCAGCAGCGTGCAGGGACCTATCGGCATGAACACTGAAGCTTTCTTT. Translating it yields CASSVQGPIGMNTEAFF.

This clonotype was seen repeatedly, ten times or more. The chain couples TRBV5-5 to TRBJ2-3; D is possibly TRBD2 (7 bases). Germline CDR1 SGHKS, CDR2 YYEKEE (reference sequence). This CDR3 spans 16 amino acids. V lost 4 bases and J 8 bases, leaving 23 bases between the germline ends. The CDR3 sequence: CASSPVGGAEGGTQYF. The CDR3 region has the DNA TGTGCCAGCAGCCCGGTGGGAGGGGCCGAGGGGGGTACGCAGTATTTT. Full variable domain (remainder filled in from reference TRBV5-5 and TRBJ2-3): DAGVTQSPTHLIKTRGQQVTLRCSPISGHKSVSWYQQVLGQGPQFIFQYYEKEERGRGNFPDRFSARQFPNYSSELNVNALLLGDSALYLCASSPVGGAEGGTQYFGPGTRLTVL.

This clonotype has just a few counts. The rearrangement joins TRBV12-3 or TRBV12-4 to TRBJ1-1; unclear D gene. V dropped 7 bases and J dropped 0 bases, with 9 bases sitting between them. The CDR3 runs to 13 residues. This chain's CDR3 is CASNAGMNTEAFF. DNA for the CDR3: TGTGCCAGCAACGCGGGAATGAACACTGAAGCTTTCTTT.

At least ten counts were recorded for this clonotype. This chain links TRBV9 with TRBJ2-2; 7 bases match TRBD1. This CDR3 is 14 amino acids long. V gave up 6 bases and J gave up 7 bases; unmatched junction bases: 9. Germline CDR1 reads SGDLS; CDR2 reads YYNGEE. CDR3 sequence reads: CASKAPGGNGELFF. The CDR3 DNA follows: TGTGCCAGCAAGGCCCCAGGGGGAAACGGGGAGCTGTTTTTT.

The rearrangement links TRBV4-2 to TRBJ2-3; the D gene is possibly TRBD2 (6 bases). The CDR3 has 15 amino acids. With 4 bases removed from V and 1 base from J, the gap between germline ends came to 12 bases. Germline V gene sequence: CDR1 LGHNA, CDR2 YNFKEQ. CDR3 residues: CASSLGLPGTDTQYF. The CDR3 nucleotides read TGTGCCAGCAGCCTCGGACTACCGGGCACAGATACGCAGTATTTT.

This clonotype has only a few counts. The V gene is TRBV5-1, the J gene TRBJ2-1; 7 nucleotides match TRBD2. After removal of 4 bases from V and 6 bases from J, the junction contained 7 bases not matched to a gene. Germline V lookup: CDR1 SGHRS, CDR2 YFSETQ. This CDR3 is built from 14 residues. The CDR3 DNA is TGCGCCAGCAGCACCGATGGGGGGGTCAATGAGCAGTTCTTC. It specifies CASSTDGGVNEQFF.

This clonotype was counted between two and nine times. V gene TRBV5-1 combines with J gene TRBJ1-4; 10 nucleotides align to TRBD1. V trimming: 2 bases; J trimming: 8 bases; junction bases outside the gene matches: 3. The CDR3 totals 14 residues. CDR1 is SGHRS and CDR2 is YFSETQ in the germline V gene. The DNA for the CDR3 is TGCGCCAGCAGCTTTAGACAGGGGGCCGAAAAACTGTTTTTT. The encoded protein is CASSFRQGAEKLFF.

The chain carries TRBV19 and TRBJ2-3; 8 nucleotides align to TRBD2. CDR1 and CDR2 from the germline V gene are LNHDA and SQIVND (reference sequence). The V and J ends lost 5 bases and 9 bases, in that order; junction bases with no gene match: 4. The CDR3 has 12 residues. CDR3 region: CASSPGLGTQYF. In DNA form, the CDR3 reads TGTGCCAGTAGTCCGGGACTAGGAACGCAGTATTTT.

Ten or more counts support this clonotype. The gene calls are TRBV5-1 and TRBJ1-3, with a tentative D call TRBD1 (5 bases). The V end lost 4 bases, the J end lost 0 bases, and 8 bases lay between the germline ends. Per germline, CDR1 SGHRS and CDR2 YFSETQ. CDR3 length: 14 residues. CDR3 amino acids: CASSPDNSGNTIYF. CDR3 coding DNA: TGCGCCAGCAGCCCGGACAACTCTGGAAACACCATATATTTT.